This paragraph covers one T cell receptor beta chain sequence. Using immunoSEQ multiplex PCR, the repertoire was profiled, and TCRdb retains in-frame clones only, with some absent. The table lists under 35,000 clones, nearly 80% of them singletons. Trimming stripped 4 bases from V and 0 bases from J, with 7 bases between. The CDR3 contains 15 residues. Germline loops: CDR1 SGHTA, CDR2 FQGNSA. This entry comes from a study of blood T cell repertoires in COVID-19. Study details: The cDNA or gDNA used as material had been derived from T cells, B-cell-depleted T cells, or PBMCs.

The chain links TRBV7-2 to TRBJ1-6; possible D gene TRBD1, 5 bases. The sequence was collected from a man aged 80 or over with acute or convalescent COVID-19. Source material: peripheral blood. The CDR3 nucleotides are TGTGCCAGCAGCTCGGACAACTCCTATAATTCACCCCTCCACTTT. Amino acids: CASSSDNSYNSPLHF.